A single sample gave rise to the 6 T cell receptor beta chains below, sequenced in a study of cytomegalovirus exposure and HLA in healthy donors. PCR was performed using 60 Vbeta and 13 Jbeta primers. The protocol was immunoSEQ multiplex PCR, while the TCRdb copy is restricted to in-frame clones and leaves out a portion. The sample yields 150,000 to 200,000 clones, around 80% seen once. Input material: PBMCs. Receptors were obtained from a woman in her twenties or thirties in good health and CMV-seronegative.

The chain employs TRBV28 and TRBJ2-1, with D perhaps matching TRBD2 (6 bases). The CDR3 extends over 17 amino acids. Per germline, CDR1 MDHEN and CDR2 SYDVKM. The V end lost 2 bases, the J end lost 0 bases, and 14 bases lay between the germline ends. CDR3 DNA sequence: TGTGCCAGCAGTTTAAGTACTAGCTATCTCTCCTACAATGAGCAGTTCTTC. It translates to CASSLSTSYLSYNEQFF.

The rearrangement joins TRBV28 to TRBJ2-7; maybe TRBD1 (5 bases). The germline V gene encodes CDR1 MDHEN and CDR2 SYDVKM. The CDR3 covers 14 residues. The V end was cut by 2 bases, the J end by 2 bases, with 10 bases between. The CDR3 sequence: CASSLQGITYEQYF. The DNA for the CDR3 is TGTGCCAGCAGTTTACAGGGAATAACCTACGAGCAGTACTTC. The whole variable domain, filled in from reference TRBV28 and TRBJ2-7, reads DVKVTQSSRYLVKRTGEKVFLECVQDMDHENMFWYRQDPGLGLRLIYFSYDVKMKEKGDIPEGYSVSREKKERFSLILESASTNQTSMYLCASSLQGITYEQYFGPGTRLTVT.

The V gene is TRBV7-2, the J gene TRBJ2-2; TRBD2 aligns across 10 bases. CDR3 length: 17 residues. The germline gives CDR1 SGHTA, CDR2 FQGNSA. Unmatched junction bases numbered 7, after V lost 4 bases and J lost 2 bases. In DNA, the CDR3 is TGTGCCAGCAGCTCCAGTAGCGGGAGGCTTAACACCGGGGAGCTGTTTTTT. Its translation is CASSSSSGRLNTGELFF.

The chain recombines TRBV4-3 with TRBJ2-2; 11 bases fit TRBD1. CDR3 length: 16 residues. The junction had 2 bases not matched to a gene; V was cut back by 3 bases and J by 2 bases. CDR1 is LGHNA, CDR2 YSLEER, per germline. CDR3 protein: CASSQDRGLNTGELFF. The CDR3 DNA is TGCGCCAGCAGCCAGGACAGGGGGCTTAACACCGGGGAGCTGTTTTTT.

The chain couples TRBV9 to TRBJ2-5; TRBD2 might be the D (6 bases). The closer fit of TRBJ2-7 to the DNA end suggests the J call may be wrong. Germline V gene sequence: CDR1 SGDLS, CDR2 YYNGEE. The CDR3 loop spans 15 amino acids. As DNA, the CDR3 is TGTGCCAGCAGCGTAGGGGACTCCCGCTCCTACGAGCAGTACTTC. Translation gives CASSVGDSRSYEQYF.

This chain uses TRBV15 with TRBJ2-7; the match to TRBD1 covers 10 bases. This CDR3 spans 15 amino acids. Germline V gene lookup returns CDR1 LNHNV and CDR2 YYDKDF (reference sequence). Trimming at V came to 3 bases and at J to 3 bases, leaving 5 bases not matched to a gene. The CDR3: CATSRDRDRGYEQYF. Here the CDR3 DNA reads TGTGCCACCAGCAGGGATCGGGACAGGGGCTACGAGCAGTACTTC.